This TCR beta chain derives from a study of T-cell memory formation after mild COVID-19. The study, taken as a whole, reports: Prior to infection, memory already included some responding clones, suggesting cross-reactive memory joined. CD4/CD8 balance characterized clones contracting day 15 to 85, and CD4+ skew characterized later expanders.

Constant-segment-primed 5'RACE gave TCR alpha and TCR beta cDNA libraries with sample barcodes and UMIs. One entry per CDR3 protein results from TCRdb running MiXCR on the 5' RACE reads. The table shows fewer than 35,000 distinct CDR3 sequences, with around 15% occurring only once. At least ten counts were recorded for this clonotype. The antigen is not known. This CDR3 is built from 13 residues. The germline CDR1 and CDR2 sequences are SEHNR and FQNEAQ (reference sequence). Deletions cut 5 bases from V and 8 bases from J, with 12 bases between. This TCR was recovered from an adult who had mild COVID-19 (a few samples of this study predate the infection). Cell type and time point are not known. Material for sequencing was PBMCs or a T cell subset sorted from them (not recorded which). V gene TRBV7-9 combines with J gene TRBJ2-2; D not certain. As DNA, the CDR3 is TGTGCCAGCAGCCTACGCCGCGGTGGGGAGCTGTTTTTT. It translates to CASSLRRGGELFF.